The present T cell receptor (beta chain) was sequenced within a study of beta chain features in type 1 diabetes. General study findings and limits: PCR might favor shorter templates, but any such skew would affect patients and controls equally. Cells carrying high TCR expression could end up over-represented when cDNA is sequenced. When Type 1 diabetes patients were examined, their TCRB CDR3s proved moderately but significantly shorter in all four CD4+ subsets.

Expressed TCRB transcripts were sequenced, since all the RNA that had been isolated was reverse transcribed. Clones were sequenced by immunoSEQ multiplex PCR, and TCRdb holds only the in-frame ones, with some missing. There are some 330,000 clones in the sample; around an eighth occur only once, and 0.0095% to 0.013% lies in the top ten. Isolation of CD4+ naive, central memory, regulatory and stem cell-like memory cells was achieved by sorting via CD45RO/CCR7/CD25/CD127/CD95/CD27. Only a few counts were recorded for this clone. Its antigen is not identified. The CDR3 contains 14 residues. V was clipped by 4 bases and J by 4 bases; unmatched bases: 5. CDR1 is MGHRA and CDR2 is YSYEKL in the germline V gene.

The rearrangement joins TRBV4-1 to TRBJ2-3; 7 nucleotides agree with TRBD2. The sample was naive CD4+ T cells from blood. The TCR originated in a woman between 18 and 30 years old with type 1 diabetes. The CDR3 bases are TGCGCCAGCAGCCCACGGACTAGATCAGATACGCAGTATTTT. The encoded protein is CASSPRTRSDTQYF.